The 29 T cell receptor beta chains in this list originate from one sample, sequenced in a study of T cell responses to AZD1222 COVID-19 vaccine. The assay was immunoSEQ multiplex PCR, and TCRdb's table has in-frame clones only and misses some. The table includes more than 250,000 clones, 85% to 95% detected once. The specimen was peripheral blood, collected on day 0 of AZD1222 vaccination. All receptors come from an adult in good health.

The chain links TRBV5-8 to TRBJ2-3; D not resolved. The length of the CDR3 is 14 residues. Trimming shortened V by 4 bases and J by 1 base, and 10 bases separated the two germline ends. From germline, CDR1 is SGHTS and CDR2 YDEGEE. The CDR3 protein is CASSPRSGTDTQYF. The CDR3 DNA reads TGTGCCAGCAGCCCAAGGTCGGGCACAGATACGCAGTATTTT. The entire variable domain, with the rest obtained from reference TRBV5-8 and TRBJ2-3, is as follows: EAGVTQSPTHLIKTRGQQATLRCSPISGHTSVYWYQQALGLGLQFLLWYDEGEERNRGNFPPRFSGRQFPNYSSELNVNALELEDSALYLCASSPRSGTDTQYFGPGTRLTVL.

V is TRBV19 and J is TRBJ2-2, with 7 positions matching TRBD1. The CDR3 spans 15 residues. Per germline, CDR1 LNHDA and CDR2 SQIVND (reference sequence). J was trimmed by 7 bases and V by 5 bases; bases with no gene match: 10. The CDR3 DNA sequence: TGTGCCAGTAGTTCGGGGACAGCAGGGCGCGGGGAGCTGTTTTTT. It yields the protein CASSSGTAGRGELFF.

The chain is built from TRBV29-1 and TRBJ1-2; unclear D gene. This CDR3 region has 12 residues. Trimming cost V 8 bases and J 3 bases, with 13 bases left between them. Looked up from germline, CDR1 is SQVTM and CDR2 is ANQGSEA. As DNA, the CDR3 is TGCAGCTCCGGACCTTCGGACTATGGCTACACCTTC. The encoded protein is CSSGPSDYGYTF.

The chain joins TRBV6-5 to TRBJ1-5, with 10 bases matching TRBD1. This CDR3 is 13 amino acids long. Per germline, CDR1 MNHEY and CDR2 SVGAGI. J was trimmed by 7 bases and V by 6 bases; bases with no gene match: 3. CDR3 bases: TGTGCCAGCAGGGGGACAGGGGCCCAGCCCCAGCATTTT. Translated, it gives CASRGTGAQPQHF.

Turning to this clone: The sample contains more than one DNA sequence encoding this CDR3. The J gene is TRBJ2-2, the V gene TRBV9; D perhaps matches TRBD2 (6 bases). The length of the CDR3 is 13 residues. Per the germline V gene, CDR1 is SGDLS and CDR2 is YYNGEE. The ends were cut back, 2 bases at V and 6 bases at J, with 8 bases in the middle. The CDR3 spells CASSVGGAGELFF. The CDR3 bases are TGTGCCAGCAGCGTGGGAGGCGCCGGGGAGCTGTTTTTT.

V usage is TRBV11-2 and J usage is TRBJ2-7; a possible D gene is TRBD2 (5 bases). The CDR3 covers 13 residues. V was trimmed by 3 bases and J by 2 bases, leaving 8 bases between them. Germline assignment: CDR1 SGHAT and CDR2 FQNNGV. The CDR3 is CASSLGVTYEQYF. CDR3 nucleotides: TGTGCCAGCAGCTTGGGAGTTACCTACGAGCAGTACTTC.

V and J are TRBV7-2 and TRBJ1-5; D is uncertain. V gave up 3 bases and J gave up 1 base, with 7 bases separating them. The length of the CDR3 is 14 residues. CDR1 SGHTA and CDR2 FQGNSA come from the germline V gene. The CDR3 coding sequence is TGTGCCAGCAGCTTCGGTAGGAGCAATCAGCCCCAGCATTTT. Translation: CASSFGRSNQPQHF.

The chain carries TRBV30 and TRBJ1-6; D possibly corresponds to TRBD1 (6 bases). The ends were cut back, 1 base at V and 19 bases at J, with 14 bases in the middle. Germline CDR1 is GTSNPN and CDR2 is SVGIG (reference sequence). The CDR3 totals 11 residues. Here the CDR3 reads CAWSEGGLLHF. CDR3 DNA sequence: TGTGCCTGGAGTGAAGGGGGGCTCCTTCACTTT. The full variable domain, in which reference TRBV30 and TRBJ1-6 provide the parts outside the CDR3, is SQTIHQWPATLVQPVGSPLSLECTVEGTSNPNLYWYRQAAGRGLQLLFYSVGIGQISSEVPQNLSASRPQDRQFILSSKKLLLSDSGFYLCAWSEGGLLHFGNGTRLTVT.

The CDR3 is CASSLVGTNYNEQFF. The CDR3 DNA follows: TGCGCCAGCAGCTTGGTGGGGACTAACTACAATGAGCAGTTCTTC. The chain employs TRBV5-1 and TRBJ2-1; 7 positions agree with TRBD2. The V and J ends lost 0 bases and 3 bases, in that order; junction bases with no gene match: 3. The CDR3 extends over 15 amino acids. Per germline, CDR1 SGHRS and CDR2 YFSETQ.

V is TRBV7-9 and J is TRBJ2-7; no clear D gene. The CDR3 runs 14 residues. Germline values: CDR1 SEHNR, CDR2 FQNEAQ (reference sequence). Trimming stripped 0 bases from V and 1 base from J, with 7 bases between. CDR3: CASSLAGRSYEQYF. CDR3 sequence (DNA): TGTGCCAGCAGCTTAGCCGGCCGTTCCTACGAGCAGTACTTC. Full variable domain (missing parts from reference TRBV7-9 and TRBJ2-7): DTGVSQNPRHKITKRGQNVTFRCDPISEHNRLYWYRQTLGQGPEFLTYFQNEAQLEKSRLLSDRFSAERPKGSFSTLEIQRTEQGDSAMYLCASSLAGRSYEQYFGPGTRLTVT.

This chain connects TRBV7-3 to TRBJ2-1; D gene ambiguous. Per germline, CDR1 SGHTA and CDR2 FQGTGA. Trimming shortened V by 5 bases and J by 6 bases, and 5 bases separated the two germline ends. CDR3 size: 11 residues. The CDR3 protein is CASSTFNEQFF. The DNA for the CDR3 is TGTGCCAGCAGCACATTCAATGAGCAGTTCTTC.

The CDR3 DNA reads as TGTGCCAGCAGTGAATCGGTAGGGCCTTACGAGCAGTACTTC. The encoded protein is CASSESVGPYEQYF. The V and J genes are TRBV25-1 and TRBJ2-7; D remains ambiguous. Germline values: CDR1 MGHDK, CDR2 SYGVNS. V was shortened by 1 base and J by 4 bases, with 11 bases between the two germline ends. The CDR3 extends over 14 amino acids.

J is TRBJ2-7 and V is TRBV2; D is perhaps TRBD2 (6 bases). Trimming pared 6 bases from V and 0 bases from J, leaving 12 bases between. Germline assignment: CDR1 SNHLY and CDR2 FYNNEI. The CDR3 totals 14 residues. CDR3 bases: TGTGCCAGCAGCGCCAAGGGACTCTCCTACGAGCAGTACTTC. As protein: CASSAKGLSYEQYF.

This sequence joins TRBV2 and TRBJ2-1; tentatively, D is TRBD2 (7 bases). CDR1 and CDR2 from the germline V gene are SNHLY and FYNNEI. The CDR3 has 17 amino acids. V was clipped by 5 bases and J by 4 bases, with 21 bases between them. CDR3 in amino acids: CASSQGLQGQRYNEQFF. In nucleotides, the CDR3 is TGTGCCAGCAGTCAGGGACTACAGGGCCAAAGATACAATGAGCAGTTCTTC.

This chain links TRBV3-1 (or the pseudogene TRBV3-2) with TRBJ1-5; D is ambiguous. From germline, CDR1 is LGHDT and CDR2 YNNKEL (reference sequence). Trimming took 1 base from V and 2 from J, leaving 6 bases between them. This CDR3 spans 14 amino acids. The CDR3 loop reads CASSQGEGNQPQHF. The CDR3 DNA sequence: TGTGCCAGCAGCCAAGGGGAGGGCAATCAGCCCCAGCATTTT.

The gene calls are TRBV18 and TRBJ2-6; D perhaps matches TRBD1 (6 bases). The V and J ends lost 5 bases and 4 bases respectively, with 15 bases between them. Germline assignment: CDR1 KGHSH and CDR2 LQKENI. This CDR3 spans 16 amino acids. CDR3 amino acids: CASSSSGAHGANVLTF. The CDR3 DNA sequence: TGTGCCAGCTCATCATCAGGGGCGCACGGGGCCAACGTCCTGACTTTC.

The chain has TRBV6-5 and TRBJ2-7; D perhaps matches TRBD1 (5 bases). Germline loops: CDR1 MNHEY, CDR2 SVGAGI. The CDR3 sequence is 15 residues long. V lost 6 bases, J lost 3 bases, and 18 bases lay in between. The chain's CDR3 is CASSSLLSTGYEQYF. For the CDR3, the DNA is TGTGCCAGCAGCTCGCTACTATCTACAGGCTACGAGCAGTACTTC.

The CDR3 region is CASCRLGGNEKLFF. CDR3 nucleotide sequence: TGTGCCAGCTGTAGACTCGGTGGCAATGAAAAACTGTTTTTT. The genes are TRBV2 and TRBJ1-4; D is undetermined. Trimming removed 8 bases at V and 5 bases at J, with 15 bases between. The CDR3 loop spans 14 amino acids. Germline V gene sequence: CDR1 SNHLY, CDR2 FYNNEI.

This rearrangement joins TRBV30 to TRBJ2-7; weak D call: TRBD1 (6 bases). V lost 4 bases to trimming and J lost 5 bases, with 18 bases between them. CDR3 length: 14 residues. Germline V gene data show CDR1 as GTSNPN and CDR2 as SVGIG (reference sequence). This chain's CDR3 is CAWNWGPVWDEQYF. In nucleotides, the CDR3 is TGTGCCTGGAATTGGGGGCCCGTCTGGGACGAGCAGTACTTC. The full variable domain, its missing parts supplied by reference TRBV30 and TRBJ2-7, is SQTIHQWPATLVQPVGSPLSLECTVEGTSNPNLYWYRQAAGRGLQLLFYSVGIGQISSEVPQNLSASRPQDRQFILSSKKLLLSDSGFYLCAWNWGPVWDEQYFGPGTRLTVT.

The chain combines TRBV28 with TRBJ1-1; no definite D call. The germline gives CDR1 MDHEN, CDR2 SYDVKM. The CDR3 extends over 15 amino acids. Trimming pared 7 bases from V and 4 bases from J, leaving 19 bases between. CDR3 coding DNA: TGTGCCAGCACCTTCCTAGGATTTGGAGGCACTGAAGCTTTCTTT. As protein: CASTFLGFGGTEAFF.

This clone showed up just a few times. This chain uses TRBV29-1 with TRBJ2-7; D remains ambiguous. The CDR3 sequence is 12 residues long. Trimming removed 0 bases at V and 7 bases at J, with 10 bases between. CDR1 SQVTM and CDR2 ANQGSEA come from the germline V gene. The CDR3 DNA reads TGCAGCGTTGAAGAGGTGGGAAGGGAGCAGTACTTC. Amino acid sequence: CSVEEVGREQYF.

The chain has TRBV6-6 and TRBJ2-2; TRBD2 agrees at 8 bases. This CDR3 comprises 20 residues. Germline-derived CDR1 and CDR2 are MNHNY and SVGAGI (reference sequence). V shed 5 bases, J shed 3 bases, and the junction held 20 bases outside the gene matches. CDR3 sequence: CASSPGPLRSTSGHTGELFF. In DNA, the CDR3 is TGTGCCAGCAGTCCAGGTCCTTTAAGATCCACTAGCGGCCACACCGGGGAGCTGTTTTTT.

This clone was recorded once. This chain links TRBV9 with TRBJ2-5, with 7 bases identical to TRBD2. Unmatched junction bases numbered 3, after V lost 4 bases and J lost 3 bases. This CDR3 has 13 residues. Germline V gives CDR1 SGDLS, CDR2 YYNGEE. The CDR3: CASSRGLKETQYF. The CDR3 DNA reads TGTGCCAGCAGCAGGGGACTAAAAGAGACCCAGTACTTC. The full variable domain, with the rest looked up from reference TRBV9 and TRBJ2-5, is DSGVTQTPKHLITATGQRVTLRCSPRSGDLSVYWYQQSLDQGLQFLIQYYNGEERAKGNILERFSAQQFPDLHSELNLSSLELGDSALYFCASSRGLKETQYFGPGTRLLVL.

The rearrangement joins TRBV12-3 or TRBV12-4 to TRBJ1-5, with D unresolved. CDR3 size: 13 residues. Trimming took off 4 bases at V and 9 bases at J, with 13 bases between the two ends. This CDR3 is CASSSRSRGPQHF. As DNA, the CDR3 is TGTGCCAGCAGTTCGCGGTCCCGGGGGCCCCAGCATTTT.

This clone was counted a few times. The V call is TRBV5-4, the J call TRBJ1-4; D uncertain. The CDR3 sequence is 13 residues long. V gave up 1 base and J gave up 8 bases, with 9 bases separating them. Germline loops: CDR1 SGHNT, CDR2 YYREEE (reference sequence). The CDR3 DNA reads TGTGCCAGCAGCTTGAAAGGGAACGAAAAACTGTTTTTT. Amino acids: CASSLKGNEKLFF. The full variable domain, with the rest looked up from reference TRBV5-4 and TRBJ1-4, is ETGVTQSPTHLIKTRGQQVTLRCSSQSGHNTVSWYQQALGQGPQFIFQYYREEENGRGNFPPRFSGLQFPNYSSELNVNALELDDSALYLCASSLKGNEKLFFGSGTQLSVL.

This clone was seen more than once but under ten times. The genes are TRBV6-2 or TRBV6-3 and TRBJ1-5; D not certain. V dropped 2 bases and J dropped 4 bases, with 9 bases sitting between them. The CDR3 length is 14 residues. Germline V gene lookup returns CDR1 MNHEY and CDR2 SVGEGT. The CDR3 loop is CASSYIGNNQPQHF. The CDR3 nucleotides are TGTGCCAGCAGTTACATAGGGAATAATCAGCCCCAGCATTTT.

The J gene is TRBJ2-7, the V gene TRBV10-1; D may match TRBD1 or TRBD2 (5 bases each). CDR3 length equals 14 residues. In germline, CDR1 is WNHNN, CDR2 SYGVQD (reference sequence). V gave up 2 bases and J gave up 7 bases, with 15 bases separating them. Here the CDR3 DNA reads TGCGCCAGCAGTGAGCCGGGGACGGCCGGTGAGCAGTACTTC. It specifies CASSEPGTAGEQYF.

The CDR3 spells CASSLARGRSYNEQFF. CDR3 nucleotide sequence: TGTGCCAGCAGCTTAGCCCGCGGGAGGTCCTACAATGAGCAGTTCTTC. This chain uses TRBV7-8 with TRBJ2-1, with TRBD2 matching 8 bases. This CDR3 contains 16 residues. CDR1 and CDR2 (germline): SGHVS, FQNEAQ. With V trimmed by 0 bases and J by 1 base, 2 bases remained unmatched.

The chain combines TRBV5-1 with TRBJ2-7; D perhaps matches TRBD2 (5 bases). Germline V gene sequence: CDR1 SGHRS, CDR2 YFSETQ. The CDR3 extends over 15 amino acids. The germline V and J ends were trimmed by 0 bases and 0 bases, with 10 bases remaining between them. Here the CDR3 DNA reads TGCGCCAGCAGCTTGGTTCCGGGGAGCTCCTACGAGCAGTACTTC. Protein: CASSLVPGSSYEQYF. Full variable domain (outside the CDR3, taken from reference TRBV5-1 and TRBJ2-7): KAGVTQTPRYLIKTRGQQVTLSCSPISGHRSVSWYQQTPGQGLQFLFEYFSETQRNKGNFPGRFSGRQFSNSRSEMNVSTLELGDSALYLCASSLVPGSSYEQYFGPGTRLTVT.